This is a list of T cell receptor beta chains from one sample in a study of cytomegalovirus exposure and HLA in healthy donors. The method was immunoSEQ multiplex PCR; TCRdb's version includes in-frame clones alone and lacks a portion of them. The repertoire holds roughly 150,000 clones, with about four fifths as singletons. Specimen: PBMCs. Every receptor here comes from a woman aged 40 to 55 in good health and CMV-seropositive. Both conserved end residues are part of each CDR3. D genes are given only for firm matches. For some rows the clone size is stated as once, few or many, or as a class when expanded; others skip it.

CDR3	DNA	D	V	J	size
CAWNGASYSPLHF	TGTGCCTGGAATGGGGCCAGCTATTCACCCCTCCACTTT	-	TRBV30	TRBJ1-6	-
CASSLPTGRSQPQHF	TGTGCCAGCAGTTTACCGACAGGCAGGAGTCAGCCCCAGCATTTT	-	TRBV28	TRBJ1-5	-
CASSHSISGRATNEQFF	TGTGCCAGCAGCCATTCCATTAGCGGGAGGGCCACCAATGAGCAGTTCTTC	TRBD2	TRBV11-2	TRBJ2-1	few
CASSQERQFFNQPQHF	TGTGCCAGCAGCCAGGAAAGACAGTTTTTCAATCAGCCCCAGCATTTT	-	TRBV4-2	TRBJ1-5	-
CASSLTSGRTNEQFF	TGCGCCAGCAGCCTCACTAGCGGGAGAACGAATGAGCAGTTCTTC	TRBD2	TRBV5-1	TRBJ2-1	-
CASSPAAGGPTGELFF	TGTGCCAGCAGTCCTGCAGCGGGAGGGCCGACCGGGGAGCTGTTTTTT	TRBD2	TRBV28	TRBJ2-2	-
CASGGPLGSGNTIYF	TGTGCCAGCGGGGGCCCTTTGGGCTCTGGAAACACCATATATTTT	-	TRBV7-9	TRBJ1-3	-
CASSSSSTPSGGERGTQYF	TGTGCCAGCAGTTCCTCGTCGACCCCTAGCGGGGGCGAGAGGGGGACCCAGTACTTC	TRBD2	TRBV28	TRBJ2-5	-
CSSSLSPGNEQFF	TGTTCCAGCAGCTTAAGTCCGGGAAATGAGCAGTTCTTC	-	TRBV7-3	TRBJ2-1	-
CASSLELGPNQPQHF	TGTGCCAGCAGCTTAGAACTGGGGCCCAATCAGCCCCAGCATTTT	-	TRBV7-9	TRBJ1-5	-
CATSLTGVINEKLFF	TGTGCCACCTCCCTGACGGGGGTTATTAATGAAAAACTGTTTTTT	-	TRBV19	TRBJ1-4	-
CASSVVAGGYNEQFF	TGTGCCAGCAGCGTAGTGGCGGGGGGATACAATGAGCAGTTCTTC	TRBD2	TRBV9	TRBJ2-1	-
CASSLAGLNSPLHF	TGTGCCAGCAGCTTGGCGGGGTTAAACTCACCCCTCCACTTT	-	TRBV5-5	TRBJ1-6	once
CASSETKRGLAGLNNEQFF	TGTGCCAGCAGTGAAACTAAAAGGGGACTAGCGGGACTCAACAATGAGCAGTTCTTC	TRBD2	TRBV2	TRBJ2-1	-
CASSTRTGGNNSPLHF	TGTGCCAGCAGCACCCGGACAGGGGGCAATAATTCACCCCTCCACTTT	TRBD1	TRBV7-9	TRBJ1-6	-
CASSWGTGVGDEQFF	TGCGCCAGCAGCTGGGGGACAGGGGTTGGGGATGAGCAGTTCTTC	TRBD1	TRBV5-1	TRBJ2-1	-
CASSPKGAGGYSSGANVLTF	TGTGCCAGCAGCCCTAAAGGGGCGGGAGGATACAGCTCTGGGGCCAACGTCCTGACTTTC	TRBD2	TRBV5-4	TRBJ2-6	-
CASSQLAGGTDTQYF	TGTGCCAGCAGCCAACTAGCGGGGGGCACAGATACGCAGTATTTT	TRBD2	TRBV6-5	TRBJ2-3	-
CASSPSGGDEQYF	TGTGCCAGCTCACCTAGCGGGGGGGACGAGCAGTACTTC	TRBD2	TRBV18	TRBJ2-7	-
CASSYPRWTGESYNEQFF	TGTGCCAGCAGTTACCCTCGATGGACAGGGGAGTCCTACAATGAGCAGTTCTTC	TRBD1	TRBV28	TRBJ2-1	-
CASSMRQGNEKLFF	TGTGCCAGCAGCATGAGACAGGGTAATGAAAAACTGTTTTTT	TRBD1	TRBV7-9	TRBJ1-4	-
CASSLGGRGHEQYF	TGTGCCAGCAGCTTGGGTGGGCGCGGGCACGAGCAGTACTTC	-	TRBV5-4	TRBJ2-7	-